The sequence of this T cell receptor (beta chain) was determined in a study of Graves' ophthalmopathy and Graves' hyperthyroidism (dated by TCRdb to 2016 to 2019). Background for the entire study: Peripheral blood was collected at initial diagnosis, prior to any treatment. Following sampling, methimazole starting at 30 mg daily was administered to hyperthyroidism patients, and high-dose intravenous methylprednisolone was administered to ophthalmopathy patients. In over 5 hyperthyroidism patients, the T-cell repertoire of thyroid tissue was compared with the T-cell repertoire of blood. A discovery set of 100 patients (approximately 42 ophthalmopathy, just over 55 stable hyperthyroidism) was enrolled to explore V-J signatures distinguishing ophthalmopathy from hyperthyroidism. The independent validation cohort included roughly 19 hyperthyroidism patients plus 17 patients who later progressed from hyperthyroidism to ophthalmopathy. In total, approximately 140 blood samples were TCR-sequenced: 43 ophthalmopathy, some 80 hyperthyroidism and roughly 17 hyperthyroidism-to-ophthalmopathy patients. The study used signatures of the TCR beta repertoire to tell Graves' ophthalmopathy apart from Graves' hyperthyroidism and to predict which patients would progress to ophthalmopathy. The investigation overall reported the following: Sample size was not statistically predetermined, and group allocation was not concealed from the investigators. Most expanded thyroid clonotypes with a frequency above 0.001 also appeared in blood, which suggests that blood repertoires may reflect the immune response in the thyroid. The 13-signature model separated ophthalmopathy from stable hyperthyroidism with approximately 90% sensitivity and approximately 81% specificity in cross-validation, and 80%/75% in the test set. In validation, the model predicted ophthalmopathy progression with more than 55% sensitivity and 72% to 80% specificity; around twelve predicted patients were CT-confirmed with GO in a median of 6.5 months.

Stable hyperthyroidism was defined as no progression to ophthalmopathy within 18 months of follow-up. Patients with hyperthyroidism were aged 18 to 65 years, had been newly diagnosed, and had a disease duration of less than 2 months. Patients with other autoimmune diseases, uncontrolled infections, pregnancy or lactation were excluded from the study. Clinical symptoms, serum thyroxine, TRAb, thyroid ultrasound and orbital computed tomography formed the basis of the diagnosis. Ficoll-Paque density gradient centrifugation was used to isolate PBMCs from 8 to 10 ml of fresh peripheral blood. Total RNA was extracted using Trizol reagent, and RNA quality was checked on an Agilent 2100 Bioanalyzer. For repertoire sequencing, the TCR beta CDR3 regions were amplified from RNA transcripts. The first round was an RT-PCR using HTBI primers with the Qiagen OneStep RT-PCR kit, and this first round was followed by a second-round multiplex PCR, then size selection and purification. Libraries were sequenced paired-end with 100 bp reads on an Illumina HiSeq2000. On the authors' methods: Reads were processed with SOAPnuke, discarding reads with adapters, uncalled bases, mean Phred below 15, or no exact constant-primer or identifier match. COPE v1.2.5 was used to merge high-quality paired reads. Clonotypes were defined as unique nucleotide sequences and were aligned to IMGT TRB V, D and J references using MiTCR v1.1. Only V-J combinations with frequency above 0.0001 were analysed, covering approximately 99% of repertoires. For each V-J combination, a TCR clonal expansion and chaos score was defined as F50 clonal expansion divided by the chaos observed in the TCRdist matrix. Features were reduced by Welch's t-statistics and random forest to some 13 V-J combinations, which fed a naive Bayes classifier. The similarity between thyroid and blood repertoires was quantified using the Morisita-Horn index. TCRdb reprocessing: public reads trimmed at Q25 with fastp, clones called with MiXCR, in-frame beta chains kept. Each CDR3 protein gets just one entry, which takes the most common genes and DNA from the rows behind it. V and J calls and clone size were set by TCRdb, not the authors. In all, the sample holds roughly 350,000 distinct CDR3 sequences, and approximately 18% of those were seen once. Roughly 2.6% of the sample is in the top ten clones.

Spanning cysteine to phenylalanine, the CDR3 consists of 12 amino acids. The DNA shown is the 36-base CDR3, in frame from base 1. V and J are truncated by 4 bases and 3 bases respectively, leaving an intervening sequence of 10 bases. The CDR1 and CDR2 encoded by the germline V gene (reference sequence) are DFQATT and SNEGSKA. This clonotype appeared many times. Its binding antigen is unknown. Base-call qualities are not available, and no considerably larger clone is one nucleotide away. The sequence came from an adult woman with stable Graves' hyperthyroidism. Sequences were obtained from peripheral blood. The sequence joins TRBV20-1 to TRBJ2-7, with TRBD2 tentatively as D gene (5 bases match). The bases are TGCAGTGCTATCGGGGAGTTCTACGAGCAGTACTTC. Its protein reads: CSAIGEFYEQYF.